One sample yielded the 29 T cell receptor beta chains listed below, sequenced in a study of spatial heterogeneity in lung cancer. One entry per CDR3 protein results from TCRdb running MiXCR on the 5' RACE reads. Here the sample spans tens of thousands of distinct CDR3 sequences, just under 20% being singletons. The time point was: blood at routine non-recurrence follow-up after resection. The material sequenced was PBMCs, taken at follow-up. The origin of the receptors is a male donor with early-stage non-small cell lung cancer.

The rearrangement joins TRBV3-1 to TRBJ2-1, with 10 bases that match TRBD1. CDR1 and CDR2 from the germline V gene are LGHDT and YNNKEL (reference sequence). V shed 8 bases, J shed 7 bases, and the junction held 2 bases outside the gene matches. The CDR3 consists of 12 residues. The DNA for the CDR3 is TGTGCCAGCGGGACAGGGGTAAATGAGCAGTTCTTC. Translation gives CASGTGVNEQFF.

This clonotype has a handful of counts. This chain links TRBV18 with TRBJ1-5; TRBD1 matches at 8 bases. Per germline, CDR1 KGHSH and CDR2 LQKENI. This CDR3 comprises 14 residues. V lost 5 bases and J lost 7; bases outside the gene matches: 7. The CDR3 DNA is TGTGCCAGCTCATCAGGACAGGGAGTGCAGCCCCAGCATTTT. Translation: CASSSGQGVQPQHF. Combining the CDR3 with reference TRBV18 and TRBJ1-5 gives the whole variable domain NAGVMQNPRHLVRRRGQEARLRCSPMKGHSHVYWYRQLPEEGLKFMVYLQKENIIDESGMPKERFSAEFPKEGPSILRIQQVVRGDSAAYFCASSSGQGVQPQHFGDGTRLSIL.

This clonotype was picked up a small number of times. The chain couples TRBV7-9 to TRBJ1-5; TRBD1 agrees at 8 bases. With V trimmed by 3 bases and J by 7 bases, 14 bases remained unmatched. Germline loops: CDR1 SEHNR, CDR2 FQNEAQ (reference sequence). The CDR3 extends over 17 amino acids. The DNA of the CDR3 is TGTGCCAGCAGCTTTTCCCTATCCAGGGGGCGAGAACAGCCCCAGCATTTT. This translates into CASSFSLSRGREQPQHF. Full variable domain (outside the CDR3, taken from reference TRBV7-9 and TRBJ1-5): DTGVSQNPRHKITKRGQNVTFRCDPISEHNRLYWYRQTLGQGPEFLTYFQNEAQLEKSRLLSDRFSAERPKGSFSTLEIQRTEQGDSAMYLCASSFSLSRGREQPQHFGDGTRLSIL.

This clonotype was seen ten or more times. V and J are TRBV18 and TRBJ1-5; D gene uncertain. The ends were cut back, 2 bases at V and 5 bases at J, with 16 bases in the middle. The CDR3 runs 16 residues. In germline, CDR1 is KGHSH, CDR2 LQKENI. CDR3 nucleotides: TGTGCCAGCTCACCATTCCCTTTGAAGGACGATCAGCCCCAGCATTTT. Protein sequence: CASSPFPLKDDQPQHF.

The rearrangement links TRBV12-3 or TRBV12-4 to TRBJ2-1; 7 bases map to TRBD2. V lost 5 bases, J lost 0 bases, and 7 bases stayed unmatched. The CDR3 runs to 16 residues. CDR3 in amino acids: CASSRFRGGSYNEQFF. The DNA for the CDR3 is TGTGCCAGCAGTAGATTTCGCGGGGGCTCCTACAATGAGCAGTTCTTC.

A few counts support this clonotype. V and J are TRBV6-2 or TRBV6-3 and TRBJ1-1; unclear D gene. This CDR3 is 11 amino acids long. The V gene's germline CDR1 is MNHEY and CDR2 SVGEGT. Deletions cut 1 base from V and 10 bases from J, with 7 bases between. The CDR3 region has the DNA TGTGCCAGCAGTTACTTAGCTGGAGCTTTCTTT. It yields the protein CASSYLAGAFF.

This clonotype has only a few counts. The rearrangement joins TRBV21-1 to TRBJ1-2; the table's D call of TRBD1 was not tested on the DNA. TRBV21-1 is classified as a pseudogene. CDR3 size: 17 residues. The CDR3 nucleotides are TGTGCCAGCAGCAAAAGTGACGGACACCTCAACACCTATGGCTACACCTTC. Its protein is CASSKSDGHLNTYGYTF.

This clonotype was detected only a few times. The rearrangement links TRBV5-1 to TRBJ1-2; D might be TRBD1 (5 bases). The CDR3 covers 14 residues. V lost 2 bases, J lost 7 bases, and 15 bases lay in between. The germline gives CDR1 SGHRS, CDR2 YFSETQ. CDR3 in DNA: TGCGCCAGCAGCTTAGCGACAGCCCCTCTTGGCTACACCTTC. This codes for CASSLATAPLGYTF.

This clonotype was recorded a few times. The J gene is TRBJ2-1, the V gene TRBV24-1; 9 bases align to TRBD1. The V and J ends lost 7 bases and 0 bases, in that order; junction bases with no gene match: 9. Per germline, CDR1 KGHDR and CDR2 SFDVKD. This CDR3 has 17 residues. The CDR3 bases are TGTGCCACCAGCGCCACCGGGACAGGGAGCTCCTACAATGAGCAGTTCTTC. Its translation: CATSATGTGSSYNEQFF.

This clonotype showed up just a few times. The chain combines TRBV19 with TRBJ2-7; D possibly matches TRBD1 or TRBD2 (5 bases each). The CDR3 loop spans 15 amino acids. Trimming stripped 5 bases from V and 0 bases from J, with 14 bases between. Germline-derived CDR1 and CDR2 are LNHDA and SQIVND (reference sequence). CDR3 in amino acids: CASSYRDLNSYEQYV. The CDR3 DNA reads as TGTGCCAGTAGTTACCGGGACCTCAACTCCTACGAGCAGTACGTC.

The chain joins TRBV7-2 to TRBJ2-7, with D tentatively TRBD1 (5 bases). Germline CDR1 reads SGHTA; CDR2 reads FQGNSA. V lost 3 bases to trimming and J lost 3 bases, with 12 bases between them. This CDR3 spans 14 amino acids. CDR3 nucleotides: TGTGCCAGCAGCTTCGACAGAGACCTCTACGAGCAGTACTTC. This translates into CASSFDRDLYEQYF.

The table lists this clonotype with many counts. The chain carries TRBV6-1 and TRBJ1-1; the match to TRBD1 covers 7 bases. Germline-derived CDR1 and CDR2 are MNHNS and SASEGT. CDR3 length: 14 amino acids. With 3 bases clipped from V and 3 bases from J, the junction kept 4 bases outside the gene matches. CDR3 nucleotide sequence: TGTGCCAGCAGTGATGGACAGGCTTACACTGAAGCTTTCTTT. Protein sequence: CASSDGQAYTEAFF.

The rearrangement links TRBV29-1 to TRBJ1-1, with 9 bases identical to TRBD1. The CDR3 contains 13 residues. Germline assignment: CDR1 SQVTM and CDR2 ANQGSEA. CDR3 sequence reads: CSETGGAFPEAFF. The CDR3 DNA sequence: TGCAGTGAAACAGGGGGCGCGTTCCCTGAAGCTTTCTTT.

This clonotype was observed at least ten times. This chain uses TRBV5-1 with TRBJ2-7; D is undetermined. In germline, CDR1 is SGHRS, CDR2 YFSETQ. CDR3 length: 14 residues. Trimming left V 1 base short and J 6 bases short, with 14 bases between. The CDR3 sequence is CASSLTTPPSEQYF. DNA of the CDR3: TGCGCCAGCAGCTTGACGACACCGCCCAGCGAGCAGTACTTC.

This chain joins TRBV7-8 and TRBJ2-2; TRBD1 is a possible D gene (6 bases). The CDR3 is 15 amino acids. V gave up 4 bases and J gave up 3 bases, with 12 bases separating them. The germline V gene has CDR1 SGHVS and CDR2 FQNEAQ. In nucleotides, the CDR3 is TGTGCCAGCAGCTATAAGGACAGCTACACCGGGGAGCTGTTTTTT. The encoded protein is CASSYKDSYTGELFF.

This clonotype has only a few counts. V and J are TRBV27 and TRBJ2-7; D is ambiguous. Germline V gene lookup returns CDR1 MNHEY and CDR2 SMNVEV (reference sequence). V was shortened by 4 bases and J by 0 bases, with 4 bases between the two germline ends. CDR3 size: 12 residues. This CDR3 is CASSSGSYEQYF. CDR3 bases: TGTGCCAGCAGTTCCGGCTCCTACGAGCAGTACTTC.

This clonotype was picked up many times. The chain combines TRBV12-3 or TRBV12-4 with TRBJ2-3; D gene ambiguous. The V end lost 7 bases, the J end lost 1 base, and 12 bases lay between the germline ends. The CDR3 spans 14 residues. The CDR3 nucleotides are TGTGCCAGCAACAATCCTCCGGGCACAGATACGCAGTATTTT. Encoded protein: CASNNPPGTDTQYF.

Ten or more counts support this clonotype. CDR3 sequence: CASSLAGRPDNEQFF. The CDR3 bases are TGTGCCAGCAGCTTAGCAGGAAGGCCCGACAATGAGCAGTTCTTC. This chain uses TRBV7-9 with TRBJ2-1, with D unresolved. This CDR3 is 15 amino acids long. Germline loops: CDR1 SEHNR, CDR2 FQNEAQ (reference sequence). Trimming removed 0 bases from V and 5 bases from J, with 11 bases in between.

This clonotype was seen a few times. J is TRBJ2-7 and V is TRBV5-4; TRBD2 agrees at 9 bases. Per germline, CDR1 SGHNT and CDR2 YYREEE (reference sequence). The CDR3 is 14 residues long. V lost 4 bases, J lost 7 bases, and 9 bases stayed unmatched. The chain's CDR3 is CASSMLAGPREQYF. The CDR3 DNA is TGTGCCAGCAGCATGCTAGCGGGGCCAAGGGAGCAGTACTTC.

The sample holds a few counts of this clonotype. The chain is built from TRBV11-2 and TRBJ2-6, with D unresolved. The CDR3 has 15 residues. Germline values: CDR1 SGHAT, CDR2 FQNNGV. V lost 5 bases to trimming and J lost 2 bases, with 10 bases between them. DNA of the CDR3: TGTGCCAGCAGCCTCGGGCCAACTGGGGCCAACGTCCTGACTTTC. Protein sequence: CASSLGPTGANVLTF.

This clonotype appeared many times. The chain uses TRBV18 and TRBJ2-2, with a tentative D call TRBD2 (5 bases). CDR1 KGHSH and CDR2 LQKENI come from the germline V gene. CDR3 length: 14 amino acids. Trimming removed 1 base at V and 5 bases at J, with 8 bases between. The CDR3 DNA reads TGTGCCAGCTCACCACTAGCGCCAACCGGGGAGCTGTTTTTT. It specifies CASSPLAPTGELFF.

The rearrangement uses TRBV7-3 and TRBJ2-3; maybe TRBD2 (6 bases). Trimming left V 5 bases short and J 2 bases short, with 17 bases between. Germline V gives CDR1 SGHTA, CDR2 FQGTGA. CDR3 length: 16 residues. CDR3 amino acids: CASSLGLAAATDTQYF. DNA for the CDR3: TGTGCCAGCAGCCTTGGGTTAGCGGCCGCCACAGATACGCAGTATTTT.

This clonotype was seen ten or more times. The chain joins TRBV7-8 to TRBJ2-1; D assignment may be TRBD1 or TRBD2 (5 bases each). Germline V gives CDR1 SGHVS, CDR2 FQNEAQ. The length of the CDR3 is 14 residues. Trimming removed 5 bases from V and 5 bases from J, with 13 bases in between. The CDR3 DNA follows: TGTGCCAGCAGCCCGGGGACGGGCAACAATGAGCAGTTCTTC. The encoded protein is CASSPGTGNNEQFF. The variable domain in full, completed from reference TRBV7-8 and TRBJ2-1, reads GAGVSQSPRYKVAKRGQDVALRCDPISGHVSLFWYQQALGQGPEFLTYFQNEAQLDKSGLPSDRFFAERPEGSVSTLKIQRTQQEDSAVYLCASSPGTGNNEQFFGPGTRLTVL.

CDR3 sequence reads: CASSFQTGTDTQYF. In DNA form, the CDR3 reads TGTGCCAGCAGTTTCCAGACAGGGACGGATACGCAGTATTTT. The rearrangement links TRBV12-3 or TRBV12-4 to TRBJ2-3, with 7 bases matching TRBD1. Trimming cost V 3 bases and J 6 bases; bases outside gene matches: 6. This CDR3 has 14 amino acids.

The chain uses TRBV9 and TRBJ1-6; D ambiguous. This CDR3 has 16 residues. Trimming shortened V by 4 bases and J by 6 bases, and 17 bases separated the two germline ends. Germline V gene sequence: CDR1 SGDLS, CDR2 YYNGEE. The CDR3 spells CASSPTSRSINSPLHF. The DNA of the CDR3 is TGTGCCAGCAGCCCGACCAGCAGAAGTATTAATTCACCCCTCCACTTT.

This clonotype occurred many times. The J gene is TRBJ1-5, the V gene TRBV5-6; D call uncertain. Looked up from germline, CDR1 is SGHDT and CDR2 is YYEEEE. Between the trimmed V and J ends, which lost 3 bases and 0 bases, there was a span of 13 bases. There are 16 residues in the CDR3. The CDR3 protein is CASSWGSGSSNQPQHF. DNA of the CDR3: TGTGCCAGCAGCTGGGGATCTGGGTCTAGCAATCAGCCCCAGCATTTT.

The gene calls are TRBV7-9 and TRBJ1-1; D may be TRBD1 (5 bases). Germline loops: CDR1 SEHNR, CDR2 FQNEAQ (reference sequence). V lost 3 bases to trimming and J lost 1 base, with 9 bases between them. The CDR3 covers 14 residues. CDR3 coding DNA: TGTGCCAGCAGCTTTCAGGGAACGAACACTGAAGCTTTCTTT. Translated: CASSFQGTNTEAFF.

This rearrangement joins TRBV10-3 to TRBJ1-3, with D possibly TRBD1 on 6 matching bases. Trimming stripped 3 bases from V and 2 bases from J, with 26 bases between. The CDR3 is made up of 20 amino acids. From germline, CDR1 is ENHRY and CDR2 SYGVKD. The DNA of the CDR3 is TGTGCCATCAGTGATATCCTCGGGACCCTCCGAGGACAGCCTGGAAACACCATATATTTT. Translated: CAISDILGTLRGQPGNTIYF.

This clonotype has only a few counts. V gene TRBV15 combines with J gene TRBJ2-1; the D is unclear. Trimming took off 6 bases at V and 0 bases at J, with 3 bases between the two ends. This CDR3 contains 12 residues. Germline lookup yields CDR1 LNHNV and CDR2 YYDKDF (reference sequence). DNA of the CDR3: TGTGCCACCAGGAGCTCCTACAATGAGCAGTTCTTC. This gives the protein CATRSSYNEQFF. The entire variable domain, with the rest obtained from reference TRBV15 and TRBJ2-1, is as follows: DAMVIQNPRYQVTQFGKPVTLSCSQTLNHNVMYWYQQKSSQAPKLLFHYYDKDFNNEADTPDNFQSRRPNTSFCFLDIRSPGLGDTAMYLCATRSSYNEQFFGPGTRLTVL.